This TCR beta chain came from a study of T cells after yellow fever vaccination (dated by TCRdb to the late 2010s). Study-level background: The SMART-Seq v4 Ultra Low Input RNA kit was used to prepare libraries from fractions with low cell numbers. Two healthy male donors, one aged 18 to 29 and one aged 30 to 40 years, were included in the cohort. Bulk TCR alpha and beta repertoires were sequenced longitudinally to track T-cell clones before and after primary and booster YFV17D yellow fever vaccination. Blood was drawn at multiple timepoints before and after primary and secondary immunization, with bulk PBMC replicates and cell subsets isolated.

TCR cDNA was made using 5'RACE template switching, a step that added a universal primer site and unique molecular identifiers. Priming for cDNA synthesis came from both the TCR alpha and TCR beta constant segments. Libraries were amplified in two PCR steps, with sample barcodes and sequencing adapters added in the second step. Libraries were sequenced on Illumina HiSeq 2500 (2x100 bp) or NovaSeq (2x150 bp). The authors' pipeline ran thus. Demultiplexing of reads and collapsing into UMI consensus sequences were performed with MIGEC, and V(D)J alignment was carried out with MiXCR. Vaccine-responding clonotypes were defined with edgeR using replicate PBMC samples, requiring FDR below 0.01 and a log2 fold change above 5 up to day 15. Bulk clonotypes were assigned CD4 or CD8 identity according to which sequenced CD4 or CD8 repertoire held them at higher abundance. The public reads were run again by TCRdb, first through fastp at Q25 and then through MiXCR, and only productive beta chains were kept. Rows matching on CDR3 protein sequence are summarized as one entry with the most common DNA and genes. The V and J calls shown here were made by TCRdb, not taken from the authors' results. Here the sample has about 580,000 distinct CDR3 sequences; about 17% occur a single time. 15% to 20% of the sample lies in the top ten.

V drops 5 bases and J drops 2 bases, leaving 8 bases in between. The CDR3 runs 13 residues from the cysteine to the phenylalanine. The CDR3 DNA has 39 bases and is translated from base 1. Taken from the germline V gene, the CDR1 and CDR2 loops are MNHEY and SVGEGT. Study-level results and caveats: A small share of clonotypes was detected in both CD4 and CD8 compartments, with the overlap likely arising from convergent recombination. Computational filtering was needed because FACS-sorted repertoires could contain abundant contaminating clonotypes from the bulk population. Compared with the primary T-cell response, the secondary T-cell response was weaker but faster, peaking on day 5 rather than day 15. Because only two donors were included in the study, the extent to which the findings can be generalized is limited. Most clones expanded after primary vaccination were re-detected after the booster (around 96% of CD4 and around nine tenths of CD8), suggesting broad memory maintenance.

This clonotype was observed a handful of times. What antigen it recognizes has not been identified. The sample holds no much larger clone one base away, and base qualities are not on file. The sample's treatment or condition, from its label and the paper: live attenuated yellow fever vaccine strain. At each blood-draw timepoint, two biological replicates of bulk PBMCs were obtained. A standard Ficoll-Paque protocol was used to isolate PBMCs from peripheral blood. TriZol was used to extract RNA from bulk PBMCs, CD4 and CD8 fractions, and dextramer-positive and dextramer-negative fractions. This specimen consisted of PBMCs, obtained roughly 5 days after the first yellow fever vaccination. This TCR was recovered from a man between 18 and 35 years old who received the YFV17D yellow fever vaccine. The chain joins TRBV6-2 or TRBV6-3 to TRBJ2-3, with an unclear D gene assignment. CDR3 sequence: CASSGWITDTQYF. DNA sequence: TGTGCCAGCAGTGGTTGGATCACAGATACGCAGTATTTT.